The clone carrying this T cell receptor beta chain was seen repeatedly, ten times or more. Its matching antigen is unknown. This sample is part of a study of T cell repertoires in cytomegalovirus infection. At the level of the study: Signatures in public TCR beta sequences pointed to both CMV infection and matching HLA type. The study, taken as a whole, reports: Carriage of CMV together with the relevant HLA was identifiable through cumulative public TCR beta family frequency.

TCRdb passed the reads through MiXCR, listing each CDR3 protein once. The sample consists of around 450,000 distinct CDR3 sequences, approximately 10% of them appearing once. The germline gives CDR1 SGHTA, CDR2 FQGNSA. This CDR3 is built from 20 residues. Trimming cost V 4 bases and J 5 bases, with 30 bases left between them. This rearrangement joins TRBV7-2 to TRBJ2-1; D is uncertain. The sequence was collected from a human donor in good health (CMV status not recorded). Some clones in this sample may be carry-over from other donors' samples. Sequencing input: PBMCs. CDR3 sequence reads: CASSSKNPSGPRVRNNEQFF. The CDR3 DNA reads TGTGCCAGCAGCTCGAAGAACCCATCCGGGCCTAGGGTAAGAAACAATGAGCAGTTCTTC. The variable domain in full, with the rest retrieved from reference TRBV7-2 and TRBJ2-1, is GAGVSQSPSNKVTEKGKDVELRCDPISGHTALYWYRQSLGQGLEFLIYFQGNSAPDKSGLPSDRFSAERTGGSVSTLTIQRTQQEDSAVYLCASSSKNPSGPRVRNNEQFFGPGTRLTVL.